This T cell receptor (beta chain) was identified during a study of cytotoxic CD8 clonotypes in ibrutinib-treated CLL. Findings of the study overall: Public clonotypes were uncommon and contracted or stayed stable on treatment.

TCRdb keeps only in-frame clones here, not all; method: immunoSEQ multiplex PCR. The sample lists hundreds of thousands of clones; 70% were seen once. Of note for this clone: Its antigen is unidentified.

Germline V gene sequence: CDR1 MDHEN, CDR2 SYDVKM. The CDR3 is made up of 15 amino acids. The V and J ends lost 4 bases and 2 bases, in that order; junction bases with no gene match: 7. The specimen comprised PBMCs, sampled after 24 months of ibrutinib treatment. This clonotype was sampled from a human donor with chronic lymphocytic leukemia. This chain joins TRBV28 and TRBJ2-5; TRBD1 matches at 7 bases. Here the CDR3 reads CASSSTGDEQETQYF. CDR3 DNA: TGTGCCAGCAGTTCTACAGGGGACGAACAAGAGACCCAGTACTTC. The full variable domain, rest sourced from reference TRBV28 and TRBJ2-5, is DVKVTQSSRYLVKRTGEKVFLECVQDMDHENMFWYRQDPGLGLRLIYFSYDVKMKEKGDIPEGYSVSREKKERFSLILESASTNQTSMYLCASSSTGDEQETQYFGPGTRLLVL.